This T cell receptor (beta chain) was sequenced during a study of T cells after yellow fever vaccination. The study, taken as a whole, reports: At 95% to 97% for CD4 and about 88% for CD8, most primary-vaccination clones showed up again after the booster.

To note about this clonotype: Its specificity is unknown.

Using its own MiXCR run on the 5' RACE reads, TCRdb lists one record per CDR3 protein. This table holds hundreds of thousands of distinct CDR3 sequences, 12% found once. Trimming cost V 6 bases and J 0 bases, with 12 bases left between them. This CDR3 region has 14 residues. The germline V gene has CDR1 DFQATT and CDR2 SNEGSKA (reference sequence). The rearrangement links TRBV20-1 to TRBJ1-5; D might be TRBD1 (5 bases). The sequence was obtained from a man aged 30 to 45 who received the YFV17D yellow fever vaccine. The specimen comprised PBMCs, sampled on the day of the yellow fever booster vaccination. The CDR3 sequence is CSAVGHNSNQPQHF. In DNA form, the CDR3 reads TGCAGTGCCGTCGGACACAATAGCAATCAGCCCCAGCATTTT.